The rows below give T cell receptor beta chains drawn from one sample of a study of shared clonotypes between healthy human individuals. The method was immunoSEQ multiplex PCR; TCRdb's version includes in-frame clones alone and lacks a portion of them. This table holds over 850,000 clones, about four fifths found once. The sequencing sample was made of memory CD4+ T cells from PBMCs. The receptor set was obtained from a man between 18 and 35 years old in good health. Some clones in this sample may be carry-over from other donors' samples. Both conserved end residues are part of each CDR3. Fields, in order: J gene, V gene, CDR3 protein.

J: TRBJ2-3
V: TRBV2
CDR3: CASSAWGDTQYF

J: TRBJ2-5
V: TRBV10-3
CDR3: CAIEARAEETQYF

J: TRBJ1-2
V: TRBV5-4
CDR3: CASSGRTGNYGYTF

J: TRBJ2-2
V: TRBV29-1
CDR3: CSAGQGDSSTGELFF

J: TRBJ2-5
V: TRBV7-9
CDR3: CASSSLGRETQYF

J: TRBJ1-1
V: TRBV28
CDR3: CASSSPTGRGVAFF

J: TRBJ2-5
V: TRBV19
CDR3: CASSIRRDQETQYF

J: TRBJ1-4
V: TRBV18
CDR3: CASSPSTGLHNEKLFF

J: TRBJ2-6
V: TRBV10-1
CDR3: CASSAGSGANVLTF

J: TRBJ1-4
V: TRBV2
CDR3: CASRPGGFNEKLFF

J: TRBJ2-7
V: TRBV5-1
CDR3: CASSLFAGVIEQYF

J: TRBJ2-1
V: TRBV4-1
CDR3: CASSPAPGWEQFF

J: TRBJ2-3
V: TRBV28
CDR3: CASSRQHGTQYF

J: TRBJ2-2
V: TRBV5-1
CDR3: CASTPEGTGELFF

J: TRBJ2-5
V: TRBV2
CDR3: CASSAQSGRRETQYF

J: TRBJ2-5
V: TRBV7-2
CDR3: CASSAQQGSGLETQYF

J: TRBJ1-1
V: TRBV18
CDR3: CASSPRDGLNTEAFF

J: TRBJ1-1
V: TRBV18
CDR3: CASSVEQGGGTEAFF

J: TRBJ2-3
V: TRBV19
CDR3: CASSFGGGGTDTQYF

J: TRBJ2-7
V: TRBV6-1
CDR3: CASSEGIAPNYEQYF

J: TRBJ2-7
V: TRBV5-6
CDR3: CASRRTGGTYEQYF

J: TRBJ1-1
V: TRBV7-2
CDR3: CASSHDRVAFF

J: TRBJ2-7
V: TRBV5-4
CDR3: CASSPPFRDEQYF

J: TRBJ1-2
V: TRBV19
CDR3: CASRDRGRTNYGYTF

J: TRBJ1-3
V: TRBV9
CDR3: CASEGPGGNTIYF

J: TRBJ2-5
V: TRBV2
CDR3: CASSVNGPLETQYF

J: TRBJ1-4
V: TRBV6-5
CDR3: CASSTEGQGNEKLFF

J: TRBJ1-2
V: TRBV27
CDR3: CARGMPGEETF

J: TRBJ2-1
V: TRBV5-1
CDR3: CASRETSGASGGNEQFF

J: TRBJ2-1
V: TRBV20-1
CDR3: CSAPRNEQFF

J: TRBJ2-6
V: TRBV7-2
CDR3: CASSFGPRGANVLTF

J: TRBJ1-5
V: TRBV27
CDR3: CASSLGGERGQPQHF

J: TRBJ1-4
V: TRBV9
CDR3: CASSGTDEKLFF

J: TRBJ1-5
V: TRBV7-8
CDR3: CASSSGQPQHF

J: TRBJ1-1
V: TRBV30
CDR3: CAHRVNTEAFF

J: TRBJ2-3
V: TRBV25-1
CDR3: CASSNPGLDTQYF

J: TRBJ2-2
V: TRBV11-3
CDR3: CASSLTRDGFTGELFF

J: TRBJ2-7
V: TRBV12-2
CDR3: CASRLNREVGEQYF

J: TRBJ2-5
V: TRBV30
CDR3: CAWRLAGRETQYF

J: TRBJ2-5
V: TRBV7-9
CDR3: CASSPQPGYWGWYF

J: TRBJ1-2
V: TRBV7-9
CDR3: CASSLVTGAPEGYTF

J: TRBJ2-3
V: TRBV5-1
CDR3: CASSPVVSTDTQYF

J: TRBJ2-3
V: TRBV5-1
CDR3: CASSWLAGGTDTQYF

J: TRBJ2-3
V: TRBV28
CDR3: CASSPGQGWDTQYF

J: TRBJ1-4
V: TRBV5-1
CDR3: CASAPSIPRDEKLFF

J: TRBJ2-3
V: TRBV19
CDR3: CATIGDRATYTQYF

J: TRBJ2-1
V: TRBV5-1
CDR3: CASSSTSGALLNEQFF

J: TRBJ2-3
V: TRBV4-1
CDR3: CASSQDNLVWGPTDTQYF

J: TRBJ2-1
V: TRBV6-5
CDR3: CASRGTGFSYNEQFF

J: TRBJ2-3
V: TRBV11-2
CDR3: CASSRARGQGTDTQYF

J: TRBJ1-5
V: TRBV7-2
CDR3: CASSLEGSINQPQHF

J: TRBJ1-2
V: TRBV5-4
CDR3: CASSLDGPYGYTF